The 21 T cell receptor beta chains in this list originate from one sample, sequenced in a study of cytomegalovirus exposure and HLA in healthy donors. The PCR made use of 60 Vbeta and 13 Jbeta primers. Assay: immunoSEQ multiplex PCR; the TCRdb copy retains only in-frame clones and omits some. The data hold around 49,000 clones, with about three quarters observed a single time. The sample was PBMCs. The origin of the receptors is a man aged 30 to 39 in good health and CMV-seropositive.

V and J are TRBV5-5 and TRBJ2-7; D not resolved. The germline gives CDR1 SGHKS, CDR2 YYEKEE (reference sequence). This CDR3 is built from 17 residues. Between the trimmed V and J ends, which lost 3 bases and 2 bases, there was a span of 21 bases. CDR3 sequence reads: CASSSILQSSLTYEQYF. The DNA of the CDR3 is TGTGCCAGCAGCTCCATATTACAGAGCTCCCTCACCTACGAGCAGTACTTC.

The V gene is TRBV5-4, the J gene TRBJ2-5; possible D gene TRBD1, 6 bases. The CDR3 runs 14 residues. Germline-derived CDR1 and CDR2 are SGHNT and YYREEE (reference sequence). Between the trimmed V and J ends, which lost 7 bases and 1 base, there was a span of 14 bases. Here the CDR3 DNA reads TGTGCCAGCTCCAAAGGGGGTCCCCAAGAGACCCAGTACTTC. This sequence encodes CASSKGGPQETQYF.

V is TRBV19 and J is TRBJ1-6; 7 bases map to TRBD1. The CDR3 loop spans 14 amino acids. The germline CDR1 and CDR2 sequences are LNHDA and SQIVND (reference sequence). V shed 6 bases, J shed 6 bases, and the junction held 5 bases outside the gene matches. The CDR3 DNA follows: TGTGCCAGTAGCCAACAGGGGTCTAATTCACCCCTCCACTTT. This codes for CASSQQGSNSPLHF.

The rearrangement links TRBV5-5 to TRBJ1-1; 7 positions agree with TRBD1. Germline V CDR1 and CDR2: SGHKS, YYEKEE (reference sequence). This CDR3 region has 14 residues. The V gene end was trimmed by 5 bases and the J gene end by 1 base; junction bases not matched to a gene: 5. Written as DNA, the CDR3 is TGTGCCAGCAGTACGGGACAGCCGAACACTGAAGCTTTCTTT. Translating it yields CASSTGQPNTEAFF.

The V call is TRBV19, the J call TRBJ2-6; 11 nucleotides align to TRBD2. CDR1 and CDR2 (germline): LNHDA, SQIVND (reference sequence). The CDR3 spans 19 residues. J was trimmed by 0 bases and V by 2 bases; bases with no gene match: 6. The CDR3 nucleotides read TGTGCCAGTAGTATACTAGCGGGGGGTCTCCTCTCTGGGGCCAACGTCCTGACTTTC. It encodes CASSILAGGLLSGANVLTF. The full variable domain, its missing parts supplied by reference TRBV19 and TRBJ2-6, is DGGITQSPKYLFRKEGQNVTLSCEQNLNHDAMYWYRQDPGQGLRLIYYSQIVNDFQKGDIAEGYSVSREKKESFPLTVTSAQKNPTAFYLCASSILAGGLLSGANVLTFGAGSRLTVL.

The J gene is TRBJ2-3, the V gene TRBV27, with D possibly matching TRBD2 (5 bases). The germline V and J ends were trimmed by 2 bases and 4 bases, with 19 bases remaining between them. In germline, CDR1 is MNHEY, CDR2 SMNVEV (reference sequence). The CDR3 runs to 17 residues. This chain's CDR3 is CASSLEGVVPVSDTQYF. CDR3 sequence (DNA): TGTGCCAGCAGTTTAGAGGGAGTCGTCCCTGTCTCAGATACGCAGTATTTT.

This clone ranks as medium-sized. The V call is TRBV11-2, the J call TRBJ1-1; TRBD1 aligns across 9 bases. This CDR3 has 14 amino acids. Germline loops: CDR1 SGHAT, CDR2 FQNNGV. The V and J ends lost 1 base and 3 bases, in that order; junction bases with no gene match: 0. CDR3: CASSLGTGDTEAFF. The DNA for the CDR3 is TGTGCCAGCAGCTTAGGGACAGGGGACACTGAAGCTTTCTTT.

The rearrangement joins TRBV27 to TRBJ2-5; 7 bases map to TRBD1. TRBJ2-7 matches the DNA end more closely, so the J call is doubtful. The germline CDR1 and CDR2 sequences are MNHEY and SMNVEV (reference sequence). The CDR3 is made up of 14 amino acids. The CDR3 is CASSLYRGSYEQYF. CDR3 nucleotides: TGTGCCAGCAGTTTGTACAGGGGCTCCTACGAGCAGTACTTC.

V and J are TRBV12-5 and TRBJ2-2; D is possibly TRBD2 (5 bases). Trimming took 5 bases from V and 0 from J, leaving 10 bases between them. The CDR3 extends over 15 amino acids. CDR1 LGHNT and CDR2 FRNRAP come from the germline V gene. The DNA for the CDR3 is TGTGCTAGTGGTCCGGGAAGCACGAACACCGGGGAGCTGTTTTTT. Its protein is CASGPGSTNTGELFF.

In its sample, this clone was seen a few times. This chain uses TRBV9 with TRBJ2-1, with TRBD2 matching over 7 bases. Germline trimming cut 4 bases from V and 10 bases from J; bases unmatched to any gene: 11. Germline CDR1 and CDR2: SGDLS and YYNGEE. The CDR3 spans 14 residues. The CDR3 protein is CASSLGTTRGEQFF. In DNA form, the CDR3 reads TGTGCCAGCAGCCTAGGGACTACCCGTGGAGAGCAGTTCTTC.

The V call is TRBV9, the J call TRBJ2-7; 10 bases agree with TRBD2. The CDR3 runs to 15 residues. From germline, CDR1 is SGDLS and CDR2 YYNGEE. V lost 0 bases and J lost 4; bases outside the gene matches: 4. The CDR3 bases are TGTGCCAGCAGCGTAGTAGCGGGGGGCGTTTACGAGCAGTACTTC. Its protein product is CASSVVAGGVYEQYF.

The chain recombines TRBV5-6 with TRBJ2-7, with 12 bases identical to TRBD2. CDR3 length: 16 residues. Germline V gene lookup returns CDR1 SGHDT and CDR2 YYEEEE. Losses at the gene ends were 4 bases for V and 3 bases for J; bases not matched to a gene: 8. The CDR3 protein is CASSEGLAGSYYEQYF. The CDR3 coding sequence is TGTGCCAGCAGCGAAGGACTAGCGGGGTCTTACTACGAGCAGTACTTC.

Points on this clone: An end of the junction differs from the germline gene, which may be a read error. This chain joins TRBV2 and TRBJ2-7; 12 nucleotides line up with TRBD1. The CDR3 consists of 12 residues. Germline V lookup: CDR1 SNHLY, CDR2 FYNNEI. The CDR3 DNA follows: TGTGCCAGCAGTGAAGGGGACAGGGGGCGCAACTTC. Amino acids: CASSEGDRGRNF.

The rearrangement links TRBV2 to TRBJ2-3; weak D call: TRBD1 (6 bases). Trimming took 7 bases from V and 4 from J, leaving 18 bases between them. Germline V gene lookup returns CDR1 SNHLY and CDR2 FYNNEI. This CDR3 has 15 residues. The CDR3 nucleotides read TGTGCCAGCATTAAAAAAGGGGGTATGGCAGATACGCAGTATTTT. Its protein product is CASIKKGGMADTQYF. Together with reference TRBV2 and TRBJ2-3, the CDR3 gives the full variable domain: EPEVTQTPSHQVTQMGQEVILRCVPISNHLYFYWYRQILGQKVEFLVSFYNNEISEKSEIFDDQFSVERPDGSNFTLKIRSTKLEDSAMYFCASIKKGGMADTQYFGPGTRLTVL.

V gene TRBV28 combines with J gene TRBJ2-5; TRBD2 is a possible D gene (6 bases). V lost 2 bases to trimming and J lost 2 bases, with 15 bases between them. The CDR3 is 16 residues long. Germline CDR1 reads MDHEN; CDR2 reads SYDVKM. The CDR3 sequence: CASSLAGSAIQETQYF. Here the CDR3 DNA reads TGTGCCAGCAGTTTAGCGGGGTCGGCTATACAAGAGACCCAGTACTTC.

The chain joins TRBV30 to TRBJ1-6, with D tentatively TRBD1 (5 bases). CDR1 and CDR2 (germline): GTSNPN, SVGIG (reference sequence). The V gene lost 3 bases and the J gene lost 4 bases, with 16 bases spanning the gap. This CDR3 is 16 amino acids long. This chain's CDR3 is CAWRLSGLLYNSPLHF. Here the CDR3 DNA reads TGTGCCTGGAGGCTATCGGGACTTTTATATAATTCACCCCTCCACTTT.

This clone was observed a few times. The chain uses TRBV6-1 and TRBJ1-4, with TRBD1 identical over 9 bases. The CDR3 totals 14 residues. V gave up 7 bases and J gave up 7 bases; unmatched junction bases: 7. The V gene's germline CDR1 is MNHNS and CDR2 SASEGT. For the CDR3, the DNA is TGTGCCAGCAAAGTCACAGGGGGCAGTGAAAAACTGTTTTTT. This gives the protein CASKVTGGSEKLFF.

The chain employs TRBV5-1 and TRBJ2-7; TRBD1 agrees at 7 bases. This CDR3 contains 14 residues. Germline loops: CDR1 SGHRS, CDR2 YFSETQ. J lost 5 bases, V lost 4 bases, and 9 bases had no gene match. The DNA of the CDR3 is TGCGCCAGCAGCGCACGCGACAGGGATGACGAGCAGTACTTC. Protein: CASSARDRDDEQYF. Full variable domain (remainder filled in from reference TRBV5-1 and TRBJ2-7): KAGVTQTPRYLIKTRGQQVTLSCSPISGHRSVSWYQQTPGQGLQFLFEYFSETQRNKGNFPGRFSGRQFSNSRSEMNVSTLELGDSALYLCASSARDRDDEQYFGPGTRLTVT.

CDR3 amino acids: CASTGTGEINEQFF. The CDR3 DNA follows: TGTGCCAGTACCGGGACAGGGGAAATAAATGAGCAGTTCTTC. This chain uses TRBV19 with TRBJ2-1, with 10 positions matching TRBD1. Germline CDR1 is LNHDA and CDR2 is SQIVND (reference sequence). Losses at the gene ends were 7 bases for V and 7 bases for J; bases not matched to a gene: 7. The CDR3 loop spans 14 amino acids.

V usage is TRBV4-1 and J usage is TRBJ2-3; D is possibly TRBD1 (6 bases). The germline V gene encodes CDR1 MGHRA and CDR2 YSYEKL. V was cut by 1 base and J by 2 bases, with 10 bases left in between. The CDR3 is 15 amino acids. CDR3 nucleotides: TGCGCCAGCAGCCAAGCAGGGGTTTCCACAGATACGCAGTATTTT. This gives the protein CASSQAGVSTDTQYF.

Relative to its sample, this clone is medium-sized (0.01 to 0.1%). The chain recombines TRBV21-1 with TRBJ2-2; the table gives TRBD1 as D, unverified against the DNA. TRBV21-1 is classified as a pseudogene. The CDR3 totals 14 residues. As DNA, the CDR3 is TGTGCCACTCTCCGGGACAGGGGTCCCGGGGAGCTGTTTTTT. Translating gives CATLRDRGPGELFF.